These T cell receptor beta chains were read from a single sample in a study of cytomegalovirus exposure and HLA in healthy donors. Sequenced by immunoSEQ multiplex PCR; TCRdb stores in-frame clones only, minus some. Of under 150,000 clones detected, about three quarters appear once; the ten largest clones hold roughly 14%. Sequencing was performed on PBMCs. The receptors originated from a human donor in good health. Both conserved end residues are part of each CDR3. D genes are given only for firm matches. Size is omitted from some rows. Given values are once, few, many or a class for expanded clones.

V gene	J gene	clone size	D gene	CDR3 protein	CDR3 DNA
TRBV10-3	TRBJ2-5	NA	TRBD2	CAISQTSGRGQETQYF	TGTGCCATCAGCCAAACTAGCGGGCGGGGTCAAGAGACCCAGTACTTC
TRBV9	TRBJ2-5	few	NA	CASSLEGGTYQETQYF	TGTGCCAGCAGTTTGGAGGGTGGGACCTACCAAGAGACCCAGTACTTC
TRBV6-1	TRBJ1-1	NA	TRBD1	CASSEGQLNTEAFF	TGTGCCAGCAGTGAGGGACAGTTGAACACTGAAGCTTTCTTT
TRBV28	TRBJ1-3	NA	NA	CASSLSGGPISGNTIYF	TGTGCCAGCAGTTTAAGTGGGGGCCCCATCTCTGGAAACACCATATATTTT
TRBV5-4	TRBJ1-3	NA	TRBD1	CASSSHQGAGNTIYF	TGTGCCAGCAGCTCTCACCAGGGGGCGGGAAACACCATATATTTT
TRBV11-1	TRBJ2-2	NA	NA	CASSLTLTGELFF	TGTGCCAGCAGCTTAACTCTGACAGGGGAGCTGTTTTTT
TRBV2	TRBJ2-5	NA	NA	CASSDVRGTQYF	TGTGCCAGCAGTGACGTCAGGGGGACCCAGTACTTC
TRBV19	TRBJ1-2	NA	TRBD1	CASSIWTGITNYGYTF	TGTGCCAGTAGTATCTGGACAGGGATTACTAACTATGGCTACACCTTC
TRBV27	TRBJ1-1	NA	TRBD1	CASSSYRGLNTEAFF	TGTGCCAGCAGTTCCTACAGGGGACTGAACACTGAAGCTTTCTTT
TRBV5-1	TRBJ1-3	NA	TRBD1	CASSPGTGSGNTIYF	TGCGCCAGCAGCCCCGGGACAGGGTCTGGAAACACCATATATTTT
TRBV27	TRBJ2-1	NA	NA	CASSQFGTSRNEQFF	TGTGCCAGCAGTCAATTCGGGACATCGCGGAATGAGCAGTTCTTC
TRBV5-4	TRBJ2-3	once	NA	CASSLFGRRGSGSSTDTQYF	TGTGCCAGCAGCCTGTTCGGTCGACGGGGTAGCGGATCTAGCACAGATACGCAGTATTTT
TRBV15	TRBJ2-5	NA	NA	CATGGASQETQYF	TGTGCCACCGGGGGGGCGTCCCAAGAGACCCAGTACTTC
TRBV9	TRBJ1-4	NA	NA	CASSVGAATNEKLFF	TGTGCCAGCAGCGTAGGGGCAGCAACTAATGAAAAACTGTTTTTT
TRBV19	TRBJ2-3	NA	NA	CASSIGRGGSTDTQYF	TGTGCCAGTAGTATAGGGCGAGGCGGGAGCACAGATACGCAGTATTTT
TRBV9	TRBJ1-2	NA	TRBD1	CASSDRQGPYGYTF	TGTGCCAGCAGCGATCGACAGGGGCCCTATGGCTACACCTTC
TRBV5-5	TRBJ2-7	once	TRBD1	CASSSPGQGVHEQYF	TGTGCCAGCAGTTCCCCGGGACAGGGTGTCCACGAGCAGTACTTC
TRBV7-8	TRBJ2-5	NA	NA	CASSLVVQRGQETQYF	TGTGCCAGCAGCTTAGTAGTGCAGCGAGGGCAAGAGACCCAGTACTTC
TRBV6-4	TRBJ1-1	NA	NA	CASSEGGDKTEAFF	TGTGCCAGCAGTGAGGGAGGGGATAAGACTGAAGCTTTCTTT
TRBV27	TRBJ2-3	few	TRBD2	CASSLSLGNSGFADTQYF	TGTGCCAGCAGTTTATCGTTAGGGAATAGCGGGTTTGCAGATACGCAGTATTTT
TRBV14	TRBJ1-1	NA	NA	CASSRPQNTEAFF	TGTGCCAGCAGCCGGCCGCAGAACACTGAAGCTTTCTTT
TRBV7-9	TRBJ2-1	NA	NA	CASSTIQGAEQFF	TGTGCCAGCAGCACCATACAGGGCGCTGAGCAGTTCTTC
TRBV6-1	TRBJ2-2	NA	NA	CASSEGTVNTGELFF	TGTGCCAGCAGTGAAGGGACTGTTAACACCGGGGAGCTGTTTTTT
TRBV25-1	TRBJ2-3	NA	NA	CASSAFQGTDTQYF	TGTGCCAGCAGTGCTTTCCAGGGAACAGATACGCAGTATTTT
TRBV6-5	TRBJ2-5	NA	TRBD1	CASRPQTGVQETQYF	TGTGCCAGCAGACCCCAAACAGGGGTCCAAGAGACCCAGTACTTC
TRBV25-1	TRBJ2-5	NA	NA	CASSEGGFETQYF	TGTGCCAGCAGTGAAGGGGGGTTTGAGACCCAGTACTTC
TRBV7-6	TRBJ1-5	once	NA	CASSLMIGQPQHF	TGTGCCAGCAGCTTAATGATCGGTCAGCCCCAGCATTTT
TRBV2	TRBJ2-3	NA	TRBD2	CASGGTSVTSTDTQYF	TGTGCCAGCGGGGGGACTAGCGTAACTAGCACAGATACGCAGTATTTT
TRBV4-1	TRBJ1-1	NA	NA	CASSHPAGALVVNTEAFF	TGCGCCAGCAGCCATCCCGCGGGGGCCTTGGTAGTGAACACTGAAGCTTTCTTT
TRBV7-9	TRBJ1-2	NA	TRBD1	CASSSGTVNYGYTF	TGTGCCAGCAGCTCAGGGACAGTTAACTATGGCTACACCTTC
TRBV2	TRBJ2-1	NA	NA	CASSSREYNEQFF	TGTGCCAGCAGTTCCAGGGAATACAATGAGCAGTTCTTC
TRBV7-2	TRBJ2-1	NA	NA	CASSPSPYNEQFF	TGTGCCAGCAGCCCGAGTCCATACAATGAGCAGTTCTTC
TRBV6-1	TRBJ1-2	NA	TRBD1	CASWKTGTGKGYTF	TGTGCCAGCTGGAAAACCGGGACAGGGAAGGGCTACACCTTC
TRBV7-9	TRBJ2-7	NA	NA	CASSPRGTYEQYF	TGTGCCAGCAGCCCACGAGGGACCTACGAGCAGTACTTC
TRBV19	TRBJ2-7	NA	NA	CASSRLYF	TGTGCCAGTAGTCGGTTGTACTTC
TRBV9	TRBJ2-5	NA	TRBD2	CASSVGLLAGEQETQYF	TGTGCCAGCAGCGTAGGCCTACTAGCGGGGGAACAAGAGACCCAGTACTTC
TRBV6-5	TRBJ2-2	NA	TRBD1	CASSLQGVTGELFF	TGTGCCAGCAGCCTCCAGGGGGTCACCGGGGAGCTGTTTTTT
TRBV11-3	TRBJ2-7	NA	TRBD2	CASSFEAGRAYEQYF	TGTGCCAGCAGCTTCGAAGCCGGGAGGGCTTACGAGCAGTACTTC
TRBV14	TRBJ2-3	NA	NA	CASSGETDTQYF	TGTGCCAGCAGCGGGGAGACAGATACGCAGTATTTT
TRBV2	TRBJ1-5	NA	TRBD1	CASSDQTGSQPQHF	TGTGCCAGCAGTGATCAGACAGGGAGTCAGCCCCAGCATTTT
TRBV13	TRBJ2-7	NA	NA	CASSLGGQTYEQYF	TGTGCCAGCAGCTTAGGCGGACAGACCTACGAGCAGTACTTC